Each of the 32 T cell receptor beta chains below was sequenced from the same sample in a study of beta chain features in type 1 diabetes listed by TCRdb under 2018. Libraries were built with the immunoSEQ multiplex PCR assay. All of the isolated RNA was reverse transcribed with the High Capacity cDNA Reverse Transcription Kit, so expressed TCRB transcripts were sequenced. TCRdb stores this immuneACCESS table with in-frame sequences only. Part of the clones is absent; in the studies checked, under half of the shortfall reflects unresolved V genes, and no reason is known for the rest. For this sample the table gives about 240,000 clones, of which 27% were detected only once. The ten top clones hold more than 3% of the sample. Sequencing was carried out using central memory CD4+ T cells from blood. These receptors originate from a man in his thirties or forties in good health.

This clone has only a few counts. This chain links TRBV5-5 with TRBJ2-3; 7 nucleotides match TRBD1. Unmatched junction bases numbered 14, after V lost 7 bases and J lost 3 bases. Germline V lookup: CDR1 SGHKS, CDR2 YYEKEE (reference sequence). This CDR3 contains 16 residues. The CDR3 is CASDRGGQGPTDTQYF. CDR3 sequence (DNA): TGTGCCAGCGATCGAGGGGGCCAGGGCCCGACAGATACGCAGTATTTT.

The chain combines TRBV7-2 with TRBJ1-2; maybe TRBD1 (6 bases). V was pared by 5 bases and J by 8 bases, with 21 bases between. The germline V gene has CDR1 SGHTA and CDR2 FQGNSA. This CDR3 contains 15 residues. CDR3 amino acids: CASSPNRGRIGGYTF. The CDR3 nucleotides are TGTGCCAGCAGCCCCAACCGGGGGCGCATAGGCGGCTACACCTTC.

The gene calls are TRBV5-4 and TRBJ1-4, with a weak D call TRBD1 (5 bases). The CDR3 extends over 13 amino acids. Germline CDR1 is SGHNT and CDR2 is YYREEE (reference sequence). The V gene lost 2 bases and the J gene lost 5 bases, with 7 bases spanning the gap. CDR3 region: CASSLKGNEKLFF. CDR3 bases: TGTGCCAGCAGCTTAAAGGGGAATGAAAAACTGTTTTTT.

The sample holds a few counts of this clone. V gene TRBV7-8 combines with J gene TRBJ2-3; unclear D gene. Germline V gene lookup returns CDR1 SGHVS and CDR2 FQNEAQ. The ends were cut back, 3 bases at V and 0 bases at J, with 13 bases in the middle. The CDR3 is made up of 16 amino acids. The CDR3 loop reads CASSFSYSTSTDTQYF. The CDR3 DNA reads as TGTGCCAGCAGCTTTTCCTACTCCACGAGCACAGATACGCAGTATTTT. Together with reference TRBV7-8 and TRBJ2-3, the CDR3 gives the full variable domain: GAGVSQSPRYKVAKRGQDVALRCDPISGHVSLFWYQQALGQGPEFLTYFQNEAQLDKSGLPSDRFFAERPEGSVSTLKIQRTQQEDSAVYLCASSFSYSTSTDTQYFGPGTRLTVL.

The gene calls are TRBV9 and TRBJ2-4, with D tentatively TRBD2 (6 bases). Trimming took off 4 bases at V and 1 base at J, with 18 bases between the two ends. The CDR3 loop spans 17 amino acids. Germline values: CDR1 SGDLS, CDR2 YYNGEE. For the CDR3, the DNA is TGTGCCAGCAGCCCCCGTGGGTGGGGGGAGGCCAAAAACATTCAGTACTTC. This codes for CASSPRGWGEAKNIQYF.

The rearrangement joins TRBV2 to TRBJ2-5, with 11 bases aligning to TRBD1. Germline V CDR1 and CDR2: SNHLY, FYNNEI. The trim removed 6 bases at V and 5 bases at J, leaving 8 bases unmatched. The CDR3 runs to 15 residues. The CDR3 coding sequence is TGTGCCAGCAGCCCTAAGGACAGGGGGCGGGAGACCCAGTACTTC. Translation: CASSPKDRGRETQYF.

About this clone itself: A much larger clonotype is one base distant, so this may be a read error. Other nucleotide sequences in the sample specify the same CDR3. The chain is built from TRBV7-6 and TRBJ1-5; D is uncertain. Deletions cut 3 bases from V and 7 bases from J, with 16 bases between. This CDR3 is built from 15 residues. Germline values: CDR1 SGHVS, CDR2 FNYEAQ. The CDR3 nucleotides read TGTGCCAGCAGCTTGGAGGAGGGCATGGGGCAGCCCCAGCATTTT. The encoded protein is CASSLEEGMGQPQHF.

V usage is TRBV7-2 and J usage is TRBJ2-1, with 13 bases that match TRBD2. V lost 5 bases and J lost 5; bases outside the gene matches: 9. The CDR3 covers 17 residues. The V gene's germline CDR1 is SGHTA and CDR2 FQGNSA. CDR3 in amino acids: CASSIRLAGGRDNEQFF. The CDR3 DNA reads TGTGCCAGCAGCATTAGACTAGCGGGGGGTAGGGACAATGAGCAGTTCTTC. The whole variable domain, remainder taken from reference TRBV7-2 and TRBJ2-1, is GAGVSQSPSNKVTEKGKDVELRCDPISGHTALYWYRQSLGQGLEFLIYFQGNSAPDKSGLPSDRFSAERTGGSVSTLTIQRTQQEDSAVYLCASSIRLAGGRDNEQFFGPGTRLTVL.

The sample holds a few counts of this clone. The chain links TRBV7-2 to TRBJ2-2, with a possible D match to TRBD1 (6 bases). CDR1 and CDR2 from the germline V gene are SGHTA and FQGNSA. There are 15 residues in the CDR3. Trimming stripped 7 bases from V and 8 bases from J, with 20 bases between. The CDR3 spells CASTPWGQLVGELFF. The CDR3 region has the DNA TGTGCCAGCACCCCGTGGGGGCAGCTGGTAGGGGAGCTGTTTTTT.

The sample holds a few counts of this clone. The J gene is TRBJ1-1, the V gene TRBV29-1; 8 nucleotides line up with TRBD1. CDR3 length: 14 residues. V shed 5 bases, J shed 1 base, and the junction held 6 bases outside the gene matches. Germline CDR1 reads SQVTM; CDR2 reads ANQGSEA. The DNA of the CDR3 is TGCAGCGTTCCAAGACAGGGGAGGAACACTGAAGCTTTCTTT. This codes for CSVPRQGRNTEAFF.

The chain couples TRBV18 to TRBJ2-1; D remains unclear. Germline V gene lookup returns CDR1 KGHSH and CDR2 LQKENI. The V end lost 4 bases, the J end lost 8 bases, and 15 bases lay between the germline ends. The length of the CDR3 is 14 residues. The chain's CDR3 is CASSLASDDDEQFF. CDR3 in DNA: TGTGCCAGCTCACTGGCCTCGGACGACGATGAGCAGTTCTTC.

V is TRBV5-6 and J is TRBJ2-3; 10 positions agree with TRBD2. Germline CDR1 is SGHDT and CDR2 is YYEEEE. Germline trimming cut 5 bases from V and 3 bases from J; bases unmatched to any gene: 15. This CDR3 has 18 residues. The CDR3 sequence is CASSSSGRGGPPTDTQYF. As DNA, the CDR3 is TGTGCCAGCAGTTCAAGCGGGAGGGGGGGACCCCCTACAGATACGCAGTATTTT.

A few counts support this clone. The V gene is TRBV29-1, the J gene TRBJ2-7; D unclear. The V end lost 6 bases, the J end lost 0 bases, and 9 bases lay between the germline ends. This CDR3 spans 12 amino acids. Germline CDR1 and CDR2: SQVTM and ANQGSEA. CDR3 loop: CSVSPSSYEQYF. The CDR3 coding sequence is TGCAGCGTCTCTCCGAGCTCCTACGAGCAGTACTTC.

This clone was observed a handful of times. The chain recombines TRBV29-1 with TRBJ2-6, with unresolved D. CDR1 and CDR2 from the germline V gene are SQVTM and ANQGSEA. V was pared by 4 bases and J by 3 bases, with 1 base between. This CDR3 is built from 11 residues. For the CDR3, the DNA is TGCAGCGTTGTTGGGGCCAACGTCCTGACTTTC. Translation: CSVVGANVLTF.

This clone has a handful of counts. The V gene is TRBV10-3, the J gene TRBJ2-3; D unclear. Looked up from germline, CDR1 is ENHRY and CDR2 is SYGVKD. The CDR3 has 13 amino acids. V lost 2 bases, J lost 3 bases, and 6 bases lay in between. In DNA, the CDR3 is TGTGCCATCAGTGAGGCCGCAACAGATACGCAGTATTTT. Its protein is CAISEAATDTQYF.

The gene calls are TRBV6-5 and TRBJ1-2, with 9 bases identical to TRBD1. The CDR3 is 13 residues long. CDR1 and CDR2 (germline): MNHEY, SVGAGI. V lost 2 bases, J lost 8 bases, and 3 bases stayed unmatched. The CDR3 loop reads CASSYTGGGGYTF. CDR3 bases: TGTGCCAGCAGTTACACAGGGGGCGGGGGCTACACCTTC.

DNA of the CDR3: TGTGCCAGCAGCCCAGGGACAGGGGGCACTGAAGCTTTCTTT. Protein sequence: CASSPGTGGTEAFF. The V call is TRBV7-9, the J call TRBJ1-1; 11 bases are a match to TRBD1. The trim removed 5 bases at V and 4 bases at J, leaving 3 bases unmatched. Germline loops: CDR1 SEHNR, CDR2 FQNEAQ (reference sequence). The CDR3 runs 14 residues.

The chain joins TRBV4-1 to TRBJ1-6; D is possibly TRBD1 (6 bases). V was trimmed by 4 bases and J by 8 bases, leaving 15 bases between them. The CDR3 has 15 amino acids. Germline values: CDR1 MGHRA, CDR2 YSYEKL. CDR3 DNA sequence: TGCGCCAGCAGCCCCGACGACAGGCGTGATTCACCCCTCCACTTT. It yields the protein CASSPDDRRDSPLHF.

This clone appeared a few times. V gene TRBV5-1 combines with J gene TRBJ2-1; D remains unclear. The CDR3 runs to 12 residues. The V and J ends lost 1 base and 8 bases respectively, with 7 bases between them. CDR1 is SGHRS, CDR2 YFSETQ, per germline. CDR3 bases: TGCGCCAGCAGCTTGCTTGGGGATGAGCAGTTCTTC. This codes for CASSLLGDEQFF.

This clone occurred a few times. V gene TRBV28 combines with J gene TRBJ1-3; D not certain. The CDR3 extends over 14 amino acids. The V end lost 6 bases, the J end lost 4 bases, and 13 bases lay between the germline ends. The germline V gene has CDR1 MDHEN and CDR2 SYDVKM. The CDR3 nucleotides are TGTGCCAGCAGACGAGGACGTATAGGAAACACCATATATTTT. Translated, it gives CASRRGRIGNTIYF.

The chain's CDR3 is CASSSGTSAADTQYF. As DNA, the CDR3 is TGCGCCAGCAGCTCTGGGACTAGCGCGGCAGATACGCAGTATTTT. The V and J genes are TRBV5-1 and TRBJ2-3; 10 bases agree with TRBD2. Germline V CDR1 and CDR2: SGHRS, YFSETQ. The CDR3 has 15 amino acids. Trimming removed 3 bases from V and 4 bases from J; junction bases left unmatched: 5. The full variable domain, completed using reference TRBV5-1 and TRBJ2-3, is KAGVTQTPRYLIKTRGQQVTLSCSPISGHRSVSWYQQTPGQGLQFLFEYFSETQRNKGNFPGRFSGRQFSNSRSEMNVSTLELGDSALYLCASSSGTSAADTQYFGPGTRLTVL.

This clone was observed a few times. The CDR3 sequence: CASSQRAGTGTEQYF. The CDR3 coding sequence is TGTGCCAGCAGTCAAAGAGCCGGGACAGGGACCGAGCAGTACTTC. The chain employs TRBV2 and TRBJ2-7; TRBD1 aligns across 9 bases. From germline, CDR1 is SNHLY and CDR2 FYNNEI. Losses at the gene ends were 5 bases for V and 6 bases for J; bases not matched to a gene: 11. The CDR3 spans 15 residues.

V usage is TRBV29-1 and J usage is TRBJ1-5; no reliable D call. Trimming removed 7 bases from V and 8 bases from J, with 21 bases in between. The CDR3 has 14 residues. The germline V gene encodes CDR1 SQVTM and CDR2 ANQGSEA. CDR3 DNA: TGCAGCGCCCGCCTGGCTTCGGGTAAGGAGCCCCAGCATTTT. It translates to CSARLASGKEPQHF.

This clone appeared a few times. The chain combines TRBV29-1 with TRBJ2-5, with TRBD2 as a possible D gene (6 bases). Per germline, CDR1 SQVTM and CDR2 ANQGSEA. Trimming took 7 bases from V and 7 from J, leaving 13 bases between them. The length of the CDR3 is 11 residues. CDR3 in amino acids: CSGAGWGTQYF. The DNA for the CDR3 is TGCAGCGGCGCGGGATGGGGGACCCAGTACTTC.

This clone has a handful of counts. The CDR3 coding sequence is TGTGCCAGCAGCGTCGGGACCCAGAGCACAGATACGCAGTATTTT. Amino acids: CASSVGTQSTDTQYF. V gene TRBV9 combines with J gene TRBJ2-3, with D perhaps TRBD1 or TRBD2 (5 bases each). V lost 2 bases to trimming and J lost 0 bases, with 10 bases between them. Looked up from germline, CDR1 is SGDLS and CDR2 is YYNGEE. This CDR3 has 15 residues.

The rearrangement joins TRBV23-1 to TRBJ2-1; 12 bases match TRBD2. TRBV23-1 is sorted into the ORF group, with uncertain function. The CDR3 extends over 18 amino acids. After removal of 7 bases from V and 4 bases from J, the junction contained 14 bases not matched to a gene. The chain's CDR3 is CASNPGVTGTSGYNEQFF. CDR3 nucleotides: TGCGCCAGCAACCCTGGGGTGACCGGGACTAGCGGGTACAATGAGCAGTTCTTC.

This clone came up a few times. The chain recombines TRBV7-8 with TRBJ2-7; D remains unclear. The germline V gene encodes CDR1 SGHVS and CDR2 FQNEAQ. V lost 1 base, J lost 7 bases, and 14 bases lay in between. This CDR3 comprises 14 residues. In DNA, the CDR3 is TGTGCCAGCAGCTTAGATACATCTCTACGGGAGCAGTACTTC. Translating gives CASSLDTSLREQYF.

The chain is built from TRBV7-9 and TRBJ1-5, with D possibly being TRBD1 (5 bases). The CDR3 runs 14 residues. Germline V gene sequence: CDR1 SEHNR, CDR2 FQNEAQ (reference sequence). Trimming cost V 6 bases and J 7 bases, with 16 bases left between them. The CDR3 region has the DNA TGTGCCAGCAGTCCAGCGGGGCGGGGCCAGCCCCAGCATTTT. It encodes CASSPAGRGQPQHF. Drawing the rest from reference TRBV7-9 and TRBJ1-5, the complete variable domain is DTGVSQNPRHKITKRGQNVTFRCDPISEHNRLYWYRQTLGQGPEFLTYFQNEAQLEKSRLLSDRFSAERPKGSFSTLEIQRTEQGDSAMYLCASSPAGRGQPQHFGDGTRLSIL.

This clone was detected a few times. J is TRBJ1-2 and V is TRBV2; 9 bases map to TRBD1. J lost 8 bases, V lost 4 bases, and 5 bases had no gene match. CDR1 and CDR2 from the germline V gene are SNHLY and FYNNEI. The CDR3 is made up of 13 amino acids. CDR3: CASSGDREYGYTF. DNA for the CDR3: TGTGCCAGCAGTGGGGACAGGGAGTACGGCTACACCTTC.

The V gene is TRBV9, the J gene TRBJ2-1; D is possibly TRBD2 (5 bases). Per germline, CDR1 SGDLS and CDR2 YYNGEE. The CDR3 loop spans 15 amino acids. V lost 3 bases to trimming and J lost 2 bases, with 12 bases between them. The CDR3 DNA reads TGTGCCAGCAGCGCGCGGGTCGGGACCTACAATGAGCAGTTCTTC. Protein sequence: CASSARVGTYNEQFF.

CDR3 in amino acids: CASSLTYGYEQYF. Here the CDR3 DNA reads TGCGCCAGCAGTTTGACCTACGGCTACGAGCAGTACTTC. V and J are TRBV5-1 and TRBJ2-7; D is undetermined. Trimming cost V 5 bases and J 3 bases, with 12 bases left between them. In germline, CDR1 is SGHRS, CDR2 YFSETQ. The CDR3 sequence is 13 residues long. Together with reference TRBV5-1 and TRBJ2-7, the CDR3 gives the full variable domain: KAGVTQTPRYLIKTRGQQVTLSCSPISGHRSVSWYQQTPGQGLQFLFEYFSETQRNKGNFPGRFSGRQFSNSRSEMNVSTLELGDSALYLCASSLTYGYEQYFGPGTRLTVT.

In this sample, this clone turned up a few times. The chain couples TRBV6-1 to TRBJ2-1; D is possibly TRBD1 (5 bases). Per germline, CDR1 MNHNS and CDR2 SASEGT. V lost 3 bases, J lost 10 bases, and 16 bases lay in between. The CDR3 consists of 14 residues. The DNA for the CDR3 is TGTGCCAGCAGTGAGGCCAGGGCGTCGTTAGAGCAGTTCTTC. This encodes CASSEARASLEQFF.